The clone carrying this T cell receptor beta chain was counted once. Antigen unknown. This specimen comes from a study of T cells in tuberculosis. For the study at large: The T cells targeted glucose monomycolate, a mycobacterial lipid, via CD1B. Study outcomes and limitations: Active tuberculosis TCR-alpha repertoires lay closer to GMM-specific TCRs than IGRA-negative controls, suggesting clonal expansion.

Germline lookup yields CDR1 SGHRS and CDR2 YFSETQ. V lost 0 bases and J lost 8; bases outside the gene matches: 6. CDR3 length equals 15 residues. TCRdb keeps only in-frame clones here, not all; method: immunoSEQ multiplex PCR. The sample yields about 23,000 clones, about 95% seen once. Sequencing was performed on PBMCs. The sequence came from a donor between 10 and 35 years old with latent tuberculosis or without tuberculosis infection. The V call is TRBV5-1, the J call TRBJ1-4; TRBD1 aligns across 8 bases. CDR3 nucleotide sequence: TGCGCCAGCAGCTTGGCCGGGGCAGGGGGCGAAAAACTGTTTTTT. Protein: CASSLAGAGGEKLFF.